Below, 26 T cell receptor beta chains from the same sample are listed, as sequenced in a study of blood T cell repertoires in COVID-19. Produced via immunoSEQ multiplex PCR; TCRdb's table is partial and in-frame only. The table shows 250,000 to 300,000 clones, with about 91% occurring only once. Sequencing was done on a sample of peripheral blood. These receptors all stem from a woman between 25 and 40 years old who had recovered from COVID-19.

The V call is TRBV4-1, the J call TRBJ2-1; no firm D call. Germline loops: CDR1 MGHRA, CDR2 YSYEKL. Trimming stripped 1 base from V and 6 bases from J, with 13 bases between. The CDR3 has 15 amino acids. The CDR3 is CASSQVGRSGNEQFF. The CDR3 DNA follows: TGCGCCAGCAGCCAAGTCGGTCGCTCCGGCAATGAGCAGTTCTTC.

This chain joins TRBV5-1 and TRBJ2-2; D is possibly TRBD2 (5 bases). This CDR3 has 15 amino acids. The germline gives CDR1 SGHRS, CDR2 YFSETQ. Trimming took off 2 bases at V and 3 bases at J, with 11 bases between the two ends. The DNA of the CDR3 is TGCGCCAGCAGCTTAACCGGGGTTCACACCGGGGAGCTGTTTTTT. Translating gives CASSLTGVHTGELFF.

The chain joins TRBV4-1 to TRBJ2-2; 7 bases fit TRBD1. The CDR3 has 17 amino acids. J lost 7 bases, V lost 0 bases, and 11 bases had no gene match. The germline CDR1 and CDR2 sequences are MGHRA and YSYEKL. This chain's CDR3 is CASSQDEAGGGGGELFF. The DNA of the CDR3 is TGCGCCAGCAGCCAAGATGAGGCAGGGGGTGGAGGCGGGGAGCTGTTTTTT.

The V call is TRBV7-2, the J call TRBJ1-1, with 7 bases lining up with TRBD1. CDR3 size: 14 residues. With V trimmed by 5 bases and J by 5 bases, 8 bases remained unmatched. Germline V gene sequence: CDR1 SGHTA, CDR2 FQGNSA. The CDR3 loop reads CASSEQGPSTEAFF. The CDR3 DNA reads as TGTGCCAGCAGCGAACAGGGGCCGTCAACTGAAGCTTTCTTT.

This chain joins TRBV5-1 and TRBJ2-3, with 9 nucleotides matching TRBD2. The germline V gene has CDR1 SGHRS and CDR2 YFSETQ. With V trimmed by 4 bases and J by 5 bases, 11 bases remained unmatched. The CDR3 consists of 16 residues. Here the CDR3 DNA reads TGCGCCAGCAGCCTGGGACTAGCCACGGGGGGAGATACGCAGTATTTT. It yields the protein CASSLGLATGGDTQYF.

This clone was picked up many times. Additional DNA sequences in this sample encode the identical CDR3. The chain combines TRBV28 with TRBJ1-1; D is ambiguous. CDR1 is MDHEN, CDR2 SYDVKM, per germline. V lost 4 bases and J 8 bases, leaving 8 bases between the germline ends. The CDR3 sequence is 11 residues long. CDR3 DNA: TGTGCCAGCAGTTCCCGTATCGAAGCTTTCTTT. Protein sequence: CASSSRIEAFF.

This chain joins TRBV7-2 and TRBJ2-7; TRBD1 aligns across 7 bases. Germline trimming cut 4 bases from V and 2 bases from J; bases unmatched to any gene: 5. CDR1 SGHTA and CDR2 FQGNSA come from the germline V gene. The CDR3 loop spans 14 amino acids. CDR3 sequence (DNA): TGTGCCAGCAGCTCTATGGACAGGCCCTACGAGCAGTACTTC. This sequence encodes CASSSMDRPYEQYF. The variable domain in full, completed from reference TRBV7-2 and TRBJ2-7, reads GAGVSQSPSNKVTEKGKDVELRCDPISGHTALYWYRQSLGQGLEFLIYFQGNSAPDKSGLPSDRFSAERTGGSVSTLTIQRTQQEDSAVYLCASSSMDRPYEQYFGPGTRLTVT.

This clone was seen ten or more times. V usage is TRBV7-9 and J usage is TRBJ1-2; tentative D call: TRBD1 (5 bases). The germline V gene has CDR1 SEHNR and CDR2 FQNEAQ (reference sequence). The length of the CDR3 is 13 residues. The ends were cut back, 5 bases at V and 8 bases at J, with 15 bases in the middle. CDR3 nucleotides: TGTGCCAGCAGCCCACAGGATCCAAACGGCTACACCTTC. Its protein is CASSPQDPNGYTF.

The chain carries TRBV18 and TRBJ1-3, with a possible D match to TRBD1 (5 bases). The V gene lost 6 bases and the J gene lost 0 bases, with 12 bases spanning the gap. Germline V CDR1 and CDR2: KGHSH, LQKENI. The CDR3 loop spans 15 amino acids. The CDR3: CASSSGSSSGNTIYF. The CDR3, as DNA: TGTGCCAGCTCCTCAGGGTCCAGCTCTGGAAACACCATATATTTT.

V is TRBV3-1 (or the pseudogene TRBV3-2) and J is TRBJ2-7, with a weak D call TRBD1 (6 bases). Trimming took 3 bases from V and 2 from J, leaving 8 bases between them. This CDR3 spans 13 amino acids. CDR1 and CDR2 (germline): LGHDT, YNNKEL (reference sequence). The CDR3 reads CASSHRGAYEQYF. In nucleotides, the CDR3 is TGTGCCAGCAGCCACAGGGGCGCCTACGAGCAGTACTTC.

CDR3 region: CAWSVWGPGNTIYF. The CDR3 nucleotides are TGTGCCTGGAGTGTTTGGGGGCCCGGAAACACCATATATTTT. The chain is built from TRBV30 and TRBJ1-3; D possibly corresponds to TRBD1 (6 bases). V lost 0 bases to trimming and J lost 4 bases, with 10 bases between them. CDR1 is GTSNPN, CDR2 SVGIG, per germline (reference sequence). The CDR3 is 14 residues long.

The gene calls are TRBV9 and TRBJ2-2, with 11 bases fitting TRBD1. The CDR3 runs 16 residues. The J segment lost 4 bases and the V segment lost 3 bases, leaving 5 bases of the junction unmatched. CDR1 is SGDLS, CDR2 YYNGEE, per germline. The CDR3, as DNA: TGTGCCAGCAGCGGATGGACAGGGGGCATCACCGGGGAGCTGTTTTTT. This gives the protein CASSGWTGGITGELFF.

The chain uses TRBV7-2 and TRBJ2-5; a weak D match, TRBD2 (6 bases). The germline CDR1 and CDR2 sequences are SGHTA and FQGNSA. The CDR3 totals 13 residues. Trimming removed 4 bases at V and 6 bases at J, with 12 bases between. The CDR3 protein is CASSSAGGKTQYF. CDR3 in DNA: TGTGCCAGCAGCTCCGCCGGGGGAAAGACCCAGTACTTC.

V usage is TRBV4-2 and J usage is TRBJ2-1; 8 bases agree with TRBD2. The CDR3 loop spans 17 amino acids. Trimming cost V 1 base and J 3 bases; bases outside gene matches: 8. CDR1 is LGHNA and CDR2 is YNFKEQ in the germline V gene. The CDR3, as DNA: TGTGCCAGCAGCCAAGTACGCGCGGGGGGACTCTACAATGAGCAGTTCTTC. Translation gives CASSQVRAGGLYNEQFF.

The genes are TRBV4-1 and TRBJ1-6, with TRBD1 matching over 7 bases. The CDR3 is made up of 15 amino acids. V trimming: 3 bases; J trimming: 8 bases; junction bases outside the gene matches: 7. Germline V lookup: CDR1 MGHRA, CDR2 YSYEKL. CDR3 in DNA: TGCGCCAGCAGCCAGGAGGGACAGAGTTATTCACCCCTCCACTTT. Residues: CASSQEGQSYSPLHF.

V gene TRBV7-9 combines with J gene TRBJ1-5; a possible D gene is TRBD1 (6 bases). This CDR3 spans 16 amino acids. Germline CDR1 SEHNR, CDR2 FQNEAQ (reference sequence). The V end lost 3 bases, the J end lost 2 bases, and 14 bases lay between the germline ends. This CDR3 is CASSFQGPLGNQPQHF. Written as DNA, the CDR3 is TGTGCCAGCAGCTTCCAGGGGCCCCTCGGCAATCAGCCCCAGCATTTT.

The chain carries TRBV30 and TRBJ1-5, with D perhaps TRBD1 (5 bases). This CDR3 has 13 residues. V gave up 5 bases and J gave up 7 bases, with 15 bases separating them. Germline-derived CDR1 and CDR2 are GTSNPN and SVGIG (reference sequence). The CDR3 protein is CAWQGLRGQPQHF. As DNA, the CDR3 is TGTGCCTGGCAGGGTCTAAGGGGACAGCCCCAGCATTTT.

The chain joins TRBV3-1 (or the pseudogene TRBV3-2) to TRBJ2-3, with 8 bases aligning to TRBD1. This CDR3 has 15 amino acids. CDR1 and CDR2 (germline): LGHDT, YNNKEL (reference sequence). The trim removed 4 bases at V and 4 bases at J, leaving 7 bases unmatched. The CDR3 DNA reads TGTGCCAGCAGCCGACAGGGGAGTAATTCAGATACGCAGTATTTT. This codes for CASSRQGSNSDTQYF.

This clone was seen once. J is TRBJ2-2 and V is TRBV19, with TRBD2 identical over 7 bases. Germline loops: CDR1 LNHDA, CDR2 SQIVND (reference sequence). The V and J ends lost 6 bases and 3 bases, in that order; junction bases with no gene match: 7. The CDR3 consists of 15 residues. The CDR3 DNA is TGTGCCAGTAGACCCCGGGGGGACTACACCGGGGAGCTGTTTTTT. Its protein product is CASRPRGDYTGELFF.

The chain combines TRBV3-1 (or the pseudogene TRBV3-2) with TRBJ1-3; TRBD1 is a possible D gene (6 bases). The CDR3 covers 14 residues. Germline V lookup: CDR1 LGHDT, CDR2 YNNKEL (reference sequence). The V and J ends lost 5 bases and 0 bases respectively, with 8 bases between them. CDR3: CASSNRDSGNTIYF. The CDR3 DNA sequence: TGTGCCAGCAGCAACAGGGACTCTGGAAACACCATATATTTT.

In its sample, this clone was seen once. CDR3: CASSLLFNEQFF. In DNA form, the CDR3 reads TGCGCCAGCAGCTTGCTCTTCAATGAGCAGTTCTTC. This chain uses TRBV5-1 with TRBJ2-1; D is ambiguous. This CDR3 region has 12 residues. V was trimmed by 1 base and J by 6 bases, leaving 5 bases between them. CDR1 and CDR2 (germline): SGHRS, YFSETQ.

This clone turned up a few times. V usage is TRBV5-5 and J usage is TRBJ2-7, with D uncertain. The V and J ends lost 2 bases and 3 bases respectively, with 3 bases between them. The CDR3 is 11 residues long. In germline, CDR1 is SGHKS, CDR2 YYEKEE (reference sequence). The chain's CDR3 is CASSFGYEQYF. The CDR3, as DNA: TGTGCCAGCAGCTTCGGCTACGAGCAGTACTTC.

The chain couples TRBV28 to TRBJ2-7, with D perhaps TRBD2 (5 bases). The V gene's germline CDR1 is MDHEN and CDR2 SYDVKM. This CDR3 comprises 13 residues. Trimming left V 6 bases short and J 5 bases short, with 14 bases between. The CDR3 DNA reads TGTGCCAGCAGCACCGTTGGACTCGACGAGCAGTACTTC. Its translation: CASSTVGLDEQYF.

The chain uses TRBV28 and TRBJ1-2, with a possible D match to TRBD1 (5 bases). V was trimmed by 2 bases and J by 6 bases, leaving 10 bases between them. This CDR3 is 13 amino acids long. Per germline, CDR1 MDHEN and CDR2 SYDVKM. CDR3 nucleotide sequence: TGTGCCAGCAGTTTACTACAGGACAATGGCTACACCTTC. Residues: CASSLLQDNGYTF.

V is TRBV9 and J is TRBJ1-2, with D unclear. V was trimmed by 0 bases and J by 7 bases, leaving 16 bases between them. This CDR3 is 15 amino acids long. In germline, CDR1 is SGDLS, CDR2 YYNGEE. The CDR3 protein is CASSVVSGERGGYTF. CDR3 DNA: TGTGCCAGCAGCGTAGTGTCCGGAGAACGGGGTGGCTACACCTTC.

This clone was seen only a few times. The CDR3 loop is CAISGSDRGSQPQHF. Here the CDR3 DNA reads TGTGCCATCAGTGGGTCTGACAGGGGAAGTCAGCCCCAGCATTTT. V is TRBV10-3 and J is TRBJ1-5; 8 bases map to TRBD1. Germline CDR1 reads ENHRY; CDR2 reads SYGVKD. The junction had 8 bases not matched to a gene; V was cut back by 4 bases and J by 6 bases. This CDR3 spans 15 amino acids.